The 17 T cell receptor beta chains in this list originate from one sample, sequenced in a study of glioma-infiltrating T cells. TCR alpha and beta CDR3 regions were amplified from RNA using iRepertoire nested multiplex PCR. TCRdb reprocessed the multiplex PCR reads via MiXCR and lists one record per CDR3 protein. The table includes 150,000 to 200,000 distinct CDR3 sequences, around 42% detected once. The source material was glioma tissue, nonneoplastic brain tissue, or PBMCs (not recorded which). The source of these receptors is a human donor with low-grade glioma or glioblastoma, undergoing nonglioma brain surgery, or in good health (not recorded which).

This clonotype was observed at least ten times. This chain links TRBV28 with TRBJ1-5; TRBD1 agrees at 11 bases. The CDR3 is made up of 14 amino acids. Germline V gene data show CDR1 as MDHEN and CDR2 as SYDVKM. The ends lost 5 bases at V and 4 bases at J; junction bases unmatched: 1. In DNA, the CDR3 is TGTGCCAGCAGTGGGGACAGGGGGAATCAGCCCCAGCATTTT. It is translated as CASSGDRGNQPQHF.

The chain carries TRBV5-1 and TRBJ2-1, with 12 bases that match TRBD1. The J call is uncertain, as TRBJ2-7 better fits the DNA end. CDR1 is SGHRS and CDR2 is YFSETQ in the germline V gene. The CDR3 is 14 residues long. CDR3 loop: CASSNRDRGHEQYF. DNA of the CDR3: TGCGCCAGCAGCAACCGGGACAGGGGGCACGAGCAGTACTTC.

There are a few counts of this clonotype. This chain uses TRBV7-2 with TRBJ2-5, with D unclear. The CDR3 covers 15 residues. The V and J ends lost 4 bases and 5 bases respectively, with 17 bases between them. CDR1 and CDR2 (germline): SGHTA, FQGNSA. The CDR3 loop is CASSSDGRPGETQYF. Here the CDR3 DNA reads TGTGCCAGCAGCTCGGACGGTCGCCCCGGGGAGACCCAGTACTTC.

This clonotype was found a few times. The rearrangement joins TRBV3-1 to TRBJ2-2; 7 positions match TRBD1. This CDR3 comprises 15 residues. J gave up 2 bases and V 7 bases, and 7 bases lay outside the gene matches. Germline V gene data show CDR1 as LGHDT and CDR2 as YNNKEL (reference sequence). The CDR3 here is CASTSWDRNTGELFF. For the CDR3, the DNA is TGTGCCAGCACCTCCTGGGACAGAAACACCGGGGAGCTGTTTTTT.

The chain recombines TRBV4-2 with TRBJ2-4, with 11 nucleotides matching TRBD2. The CDR3 totals 19 residues. Germline CDR1 reads LGHNA; CDR2 reads YNFKEQ. V lost 0 bases to trimming and J lost 3 bases; unmatched junction nucleotides: 10. CDR3 in DNA: TGTGCCAGCAGCCAAGATCCTGGGACTAGCGGCGAATACAAAAACATTCAGTACTTC. This encodes CASSQDPGTSGEYKNIQYF.

This clonotype was observed a few times. The V and J genes are TRBV19 and TRBJ2-7, with D possibly being TRBD2 (6 bases). The CDR3 is 13 amino acids. V shed 6 bases and J shed 3 bases, with 12 bases lying between them. Germline loops: CDR1 LNHDA, CDR2 SQIVND (reference sequence). The CDR3 reads CASSLAVSYEQYF. Written as DNA, the CDR3 is TGTGCCAGTAGCTTAGCGGTGAGCTACGAGCAGTACTTC.

A few counts support this clonotype. In DNA, the CDR3 is TGTGCCAGCAGCTTGTACTCAGGACCCTACGAGCAGTACTTC. Amino acids: CASSLYSGPYEQYF. The chain is built from TRBV5-6 and TRBJ2-7; D is unclear. CDR1 and CDR2 (germline): SGHDT, YYEEEE. V was shortened by 1 base and J by 2 bases, with 10 bases between the two germline ends. The CDR3 extends over 14 amino acids. Filled out from reference TRBV5-6 and TRBJ2-7, the complete variable domain reads DAGVTQSPTHLIKTRGQQVTLRCSPKSGHDTVSWYQQALGQGPQFIFQYYEEEERQRGNFPDRFSGHQFPNYSSELNVNALLLGDSALYLCASSLYSGPYEQYFGPGTRLTVT.

This clonotype was observed many times. The V call is TRBV6-1, the J call TRBJ2-7; 9 bases align to TRBD2. Germline trimming cut 6 bases from V and 7 bases from J; bases unmatched to any gene: 7. CDR3 length equals 13 residues. From germline, CDR1 is MNHNS and CDR2 SASEGT. Here the CDR3 reads CASRIAGVEEQYF. DNA for the CDR3: TGTGCCAGCAGGATAGCGGGAGTGGAGGAGCAGTACTTC.

This clonotype was found a few times. The rearrangement uses TRBV28 and TRBJ1-2; D may be TRBD1 (5 bases). Germline V gene lookup returns CDR1 MDHEN and CDR2 SYDVKM. V dropped 1 base and J dropped 2 bases, with 11 bases sitting between them. The CDR3 consists of 15 residues. Here the CDR3 DNA reads TGTGCCAGCAGTTTATCCCGCCGGGGCAACTATGGCTACACCTTC. As protein: CASSLSRRGNYGYTF.

J is TRBJ2-7 and V is TRBV7-2, with 12 bases aligning to TRBD2. This CDR3 contains 15 residues. Trimming took 5 bases from V and 4 from J; bases not matched to a gene: 6. Germline values: CDR1 SGHTA, CDR2 FQGNSA. Written as DNA, the CDR3 is TGTGCCAGCAGCCCGGGACTAGCGGGCTTATACGAGCAGTACTTC. The encoded protein is CASSPGLAGLYEQYF.

This clonotype was seen at least ten times. The rearrangement links TRBV6-2 or TRBV6-3 to TRBJ2-1, with TRBD2 identical over 10 bases. Germline CDR1 reads MNHEY; CDR2 reads SVGEGT. J lost 9 bases, V lost 4 bases, and 12 bases had no gene match. The CDR3 runs 16 residues. The CDR3 protein is CASSSSSGRASGEQFF. CDR3 coding DNA: TGTGCCAGCAGTTCCTCCAGCGGGAGGGCCTCCGGTGAGCAGTTCTTC.

The sample holds many counts of this clonotype. The rearrangement links TRBV12-3 or TRBV12-4 to TRBJ2-3; a weak D match, TRBD2 (6 bases). This CDR3 is 14 amino acids long. Trimming took 6 bases from V and 5 from J, leaving 15 bases between them. The CDR3 coding sequence is TGTGCCAGCAGCGAAGTAGGCGGGAAAGATACGCAGTATTTT. Translating it yields CASSEVGGKDTQYF.

This clonotype appeared a few times. One base away lies a much larger clone, so this may be a sequencing read error. This chain uses TRBV15 with TRBJ2-1; no definite D call. Germline V lookup: CDR1 LNHNV, CDR2 YYDKDF (reference sequence). The CDR3 has 14 amino acids. The CDR3 sequence: CATSRDLDYNEKFF. The CDR3 DNA reads as TGTGCCACCAGCAGAGATCTAGATTACAATGAGAAGTTCTTC.

This chain joins TRBV29-1 and TRBJ2-5; D uncertain. CDR1 is SQVTM and CDR2 is ANQGSEA in the germline V gene. V lost 2 bases and J 7 bases, leaving 5 bases between the germline ends. CDR3 length: 10 amino acids. The DNA of the CDR3 is TGCAGCGTTGAAATGGGGACCCAGTACTTC. This codes for CSVEMGTQYF.

This clonotype was detected ten times or more. The rearrangement joins TRBV20-1 to TRBJ1-4, with a weak D call TRBD1 (6 bases). This CDR3 comprises 16 residues. The germline V gene has CDR1 DFQATT and CDR2 SNEGSKA (reference sequence). V was cut by 4 bases and J by 6 bases, with 21 bases left in between. The CDR3: CSATPVPQGIDEKLFF. Here the CDR3 DNA reads TGCAGTGCTACCCCGGTTCCCCAGGGGATAGATGAAAAACTGTTTTTT.

Regarding this clonotype: Because it lacks the conserved phenylalanine or tryptophan at the end, this CDR3 is likely a read error. The chain employs TRBV13 and TRBJ1-4, with 12 bases aligning to TRBD1. In germline, CDR1 is PRHDT, CDR2 FYEKMQ (reference sequence). After removal of 3 bases from V and 14 bases from J, the junction contained 4 bases not matched to a gene. This CDR3 has 13 residues. DNA for the CDR3: TGTGCCAGCAGCTTTGGGACAGGGGGCGAGCTGTTTTAT. Translation: CASSFGTGGELFY.

As concerns this clonotype: A read error may explain this, as a much larger clone is one base away. This rearrangement joins TRBV28 to TRBJ2-1; D unresolved. CDR1 and CDR2 (germline): MDHEN, SYDVKM. With 1 base removed from V and 7 bases from J, the gap between germline ends came to 5 bases. This CDR3 spans 12 amino acids. In DNA, the CDR3 is TGTGCCAGCAGTTTATCTGAAAATGAGCAGTTCTTC. As protein: CASSLSENEQFF.